Each of the 20 T cell receptor beta chains below was sequenced from the same sample in a study of beta chain features in type 1 diabetes. Reverse transcription of all isolated RNA meant that expressed TCRB transcripts were sequenced. Using immunoSEQ multiplex PCR, the repertoire was profiled, and TCRdb retains in-frame clones only, with some absent. The sample yields some 99,000 clones, roughly 40% seen once. Sample: stem cell memory CD4+ T cells from blood. All receptors come from a woman aged 18-35 years in good health.

This chain connects TRBV5-1 to TRBJ2-5, with D possibly being TRBD2 (5 bases). Trimming removed 2 bases from V and 2 bases from J, with 7 bases in between. The CDR3 is made up of 13 amino acids. From germline, CDR1 is SGHRS and CDR2 YFSETQ. DNA of the CDR3: TGCGCCAGCAGCTTTGGCGGGCAAGAGACCCAGTACTTC. It is translated as CASSFGGQETQYF.

The rearrangement uses TRBV11-2 and TRBJ2-3; the match to TRBD2 covers 11 bases. The CDR3 extends over 16 amino acids. Germline values: CDR1 SGHAT, CDR2 FQNNGV. Trimming cost V 1 base and J 2 bases; bases outside gene matches: 2. The CDR3: CASSLALAGATDTQYF. CDR3 sequence (DNA): TGTGCCAGCAGCTTAGCACTAGCGGGGGCCACAGATACGCAGTATTTT.

The chain has TRBV29-1 and TRBJ2-7; a weak D match, TRBD2 (6 bases). Trimming left V 4 bases short and J 6 bases short, with 16 bases between. This CDR3 is 13 amino acids long. Germline CDR1 SQVTM, CDR2 ANQGSEA. The CDR3 sequence: CSVGGVWGSEQYF. The CDR3 DNA reads TGCAGCGTTGGGGGGGTATGGGGTTCCGAGCAGTACTTC.

V gene TRBV18 combines with J gene TRBJ2-1; 10 bases are a match to TRBD1. V trimming: 3 bases; J trimming: 7 bases; junction bases outside the gene matches: 12. This CDR3 is 17 amino acids long. CDR1 is KGHSH and CDR2 is LQKENI in the germline V gene. Written as DNA, the CDR3 is TGTGCCAGCTCACCGGGACGCGGGACAGGGGTCGCGAATGAGCAGTTCTTC. This translates into CASSPGRGTGVANEQFF.

A few counts support this clone. The CDR3 nucleotides read TGTGCCAGCAGCCAAGGTGCCAGGGGCTCCTACGAGCAGTACTTC. Its translation is CASSQGARGSYEQYF. The rearrangement links TRBV14 to TRBJ2-7, with a weak D call TRBD1 (6 bases). The CDR3 is 15 amino acids. From germline, CDR1 is SGHDN and CDR2 FVKESK. The V end was cut by 1 base, the J end by 0 bases, with 10 bases between.

The chain carries TRBV7-2 and TRBJ2-1; D may be TRBD2 (5 bases). This CDR3 has 15 amino acids. From germline, CDR1 is SGHTA and CDR2 FQGNSA. Trimming removed 5 bases at V and 4 bases at J, with 15 bases between. Here the CDR3 DNA reads TGTGCCAGCAGCCATCAAGACTATTTTTACAATGAGCAGTTCTTC. Its protein product is CASSHQDYFYNEQFF.

The chain combines TRBV5-1 with TRBJ2-7, with TRBD2 identical over 8 bases. The CDR3 has 15 residues. J gave up 3 bases and V 4 bases, and 9 bases lay outside the gene matches. The germline gives CDR1 SGHRS, CDR2 YFSETQ. The CDR3 sequence is CASSLQAGVYYEQYF. The DNA for the CDR3 is TGCGCCAGCAGCCTCCAAGCGGGAGTATACTACGAGCAGTACTTC.

In this sample, this clone turned up a few times. This chain connects TRBV10-3 to TRBJ2-7, with TRBD1 matching 10 bases. Germline CDR1 ENHRY, CDR2 SYGVKD. The CDR3 has 14 amino acids. Trimming removed 7 bases from V and 4 bases from J; junction bases left unmatched: 7. CDR3 in amino acids: CAITRTGGRYEQYF. In DNA, the CDR3 is TGTGCCATCACCCGGACAGGGGGAAGGTACGAGCAGTACTTC.

The genes are TRBV11-2 and TRBJ1-5; D unresolved. Trimming shortened V by 2 bases and J by 4 bases, and 6 bases separated the two germline ends. The CDR3 consists of 13 residues. Looked up from germline, CDR1 is SGHAT and CDR2 is FQNNGV. CDR3 DNA sequence: TGTGCCAGCAGCTTACGAGGGAATCAGCCCCAGCATTTT. This encodes CASSLRGNQPQHF.

CDR3 sequence (DNA): TGTGCCAGCAGCCAATTAGGACAGGGGTTGAACTATGGCTACACCTTC. Translated, it gives CASSQLGQGLNYGYTF. The chain has TRBV14 and TRBJ1-2; TRBD1 matches at 9 bases. Germline loops: CDR1 SGHDN, CDR2 FVKESK. V trimming: 2 bases; J trimming: 2 bases; junction bases outside the gene matches: 6. CDR3 length: 16 residues.

This clone has just a few counts. The chain recombines TRBV27 with TRBJ2-5; maybe TRBD2 (5 bases). The V end was cut by 4 bases, the J end by 5 bases, with 11 bases between. The germline gives CDR1 MNHEY, CDR2 SMNVEV (reference sequence). CDR3 length: 13 residues. CDR3 residues: CASSYRGAETQYF. The CDR3 nucleotides read TGTGCCAGCAGTTACCGGGGAGCGGAGACCCAGTACTTC.

The rearrangement links TRBV10-3 to TRBJ2-7, with TRBD2 matching 8 bases. Trimming at V came to 4 bases and at J to 2 bases, leaving 10 bases not matched to a gene. This CDR3 contains 16 residues. CDR1 and CDR2 (germline): ENHRY, SYGVKD. In DNA form, the CDR3 reads TGTGCCATCAGTGGCCTACTAGCGGTGAATCCCTACGAGCAGTACTTC. Translated, it gives CAISGLLAVNPYEQYF.

J is TRBJ2-7 and V is TRBV6-1; 11 bases align to TRBD2. The germline CDR1 and CDR2 sequences are MNHNS and SASEGT. The CDR3 sequence is 15 residues long. With V trimmed by 1 base and J by 3 bases, 2 bases remained unmatched. Here the CDR3 DNA reads TGTGCCAGCAGTGAAGGACTAGCGGGATACTACGAGCAGTACTTC. Protein: CASSEGLAGYYEQYF.

The V and J genes are TRBV2 and TRBJ2-3; 9 bases line up with TRBD1. The CDR3 length is 13 residues. Trimming cost V 6 bases and J 3 bases; bases outside gene matches: 1. The germline V gene has CDR1 SNHLY and CDR2 FYNNEI. CDR3 sequence: CASSDRGTDTQYF. The CDR3 DNA reads TGTGCCAGCAGCGACAGGGGGACAGATACGCAGTATTTT.

V is TRBV29-1 and J is TRBJ1-2, with 9 bases identical to TRBD1. Germline V gene data show CDR1 as SQVTM and CDR2 as ANQGSEA. The CDR3 sequence is 14 residues long. Trimming at V came to 6 bases and at J to 5 bases, leaving 10 bases not matched to a gene. The CDR3 nucleotides are TGCAGCGTAAACGAACAGGGGGCAGGGTATGGCTACACCTTC. Amino acid sequence: CSVNEQGAGYGYTF.

The table lists this clone with a few counts. The rearrangement joins TRBV28 to TRBJ1-1, with 8 bases identical to TRBD1. Per germline, CDR1 MDHEN and CDR2 SYDVKM. The J segment lost 4 bases and the V segment lost 2 bases, leaving 0 bases of the junction unmatched. The CDR3 has 13 amino acids. In nucleotides, the CDR3 is TGTGCCAGCAGTTTACAGGGGGCCACTGAAGCTTTCTTT. This encodes CASSLQGATEAFF.

The CDR3 nucleotides read TGTGCCAGCAGCTCGCCTGGGACAAGCGCAGATTTCACCTTC. Translation gives CASSSPGTSADFTF. The rearrangement uses TRBV5-4 and TRBJ1-2, with D possibly matching TRBD1 (6 bases). The V gene lost 3 bases and the J gene lost 13 bases, with 22 bases spanning the gap. Per the germline V gene, CDR1 is SGHNT and CDR2 is YYREEE (reference sequence). The CDR3 is 14 amino acids.

The CDR3 sequence: CSVSGRGRNTGELFF. CDR3 DNA sequence: TGCAGCGTCTCGGGTAGGGGGCGGAACACCGGGGAGCTGTTTTTT. The chain couples TRBV29-1 to TRBJ2-2; TRBD1 matches 7 bases. CDR3 length equals 15 residues. The germline CDR1 and CDR2 sequences are SQVTM and ANQGSEA. The V segment lost 6 bases and the J segment 1 base; nucleotides outside the gene matches: 8.

This clone was detected a few times. The V gene is TRBV25-1, the J gene TRBJ2-3; no definite D call. The germline V gene encodes CDR1 MGHDK and CDR2 SYGVNS. This CDR3 has 13 amino acids. The V end lost 4 bases, the J end lost 5 bases, and 10 bases lay between the germline ends. In DNA, the CDR3 is TGTGCCAGCAGTGCTTCCCCACAAGATACGCAGTATTTT. Protein: CASSASPQDTQYF.

This clone appeared a few times. J is TRBJ2-1 and V is TRBV28; 7 bases align to TRBD2. Trimming removed 6 bases from V and 9 bases from J; junction bases left unmatched: 17. The CDR3 extends over 16 amino acids. Germline CDR1 reads MDHEN; CDR2 reads SYDVKM. CDR3 bases: TGTGCCAGCAGCCGAGCTGGCGGGAGTCTTGGTGGTGAGCAGTTCTTC. Translating it yields CASSRAGGSLGGEQFF.